The rows below give T cell receptor beta chains drawn from one sample of a study of T cells in Graves' hyperthyroidism and ophthalmopathy. From the multiplex PCR reads, TCRdb called clonotypes with MiXCR, one entry per CDR3 protein. The table includes around 620,000 distinct CDR3 sequences, roughly 17% detected once. The specimen was blood. Source of these receptors: a woman aged 25 to 39 with Graves' hyperthyroidism. Both conserved end residues are part of each CDR3. Fields, in order: D gene, CDR3 length, V gene, J gene, clone size, CDR3 protein, CDR3 DNA. A D gene is named only where the DNA matches it firmly. A row's size may be missing; if present it is once, few, many or a size class.

D gene: NA; CDR3 length: 16; V gene: TRBV3-1; J gene: TRBJ2-4; clone size: few; CDR3 protein: CASSQRSRPFTNIQYF; CDR3 DNA: TGTGCCAGCAGCCAAAGGTCGCGGCCCTTTACGAACATTCAGTACTTC
D gene: TRBD2; CDR3 length: 15; V gene: TRBV28; J gene: TRBJ2-3; clone size: NA; CDR3 protein: CASSSLGRATDTQYF; CDR3 DNA: TGTGCCAGCAGTTCCCTAGGGAGGGCCACAGATACGCAGTATTTT
D gene: NA; CDR3 length: 15; V gene: TRBV9; J gene: TRBJ2-3; clone size: few; CDR3 protein: CASSVDGLSTDTQYF; CDR3 DNA: TGTGCCAGCAGCGTAGACGGACTATCCACAGATACGCAGTATTTT
D gene: NA; CDR3 length: 14; V gene: TRBV27; J gene: TRBJ2-2; clone size: NA; CDR3 protein: CASSLSTGTGELFF; CDR3 DNA: TGTGCCAGCAGTTTATCTACAGGGACCGGGGAGCTGTTTTTT
D gene: NA; CDR3 length: 16; V gene: TRBV6-1; J gene: TRBJ2-5; clone size: many; CDR3 protein: CATSKGSGSWEETQYF; CDR3 DNA: TGTGCCACCTCGAAAGGGTCGGGGTCCTGGGAAGAGACCCAGTACTTC
D gene: TRBD1; CDR3 length: 15; V gene: TRBV7-9; J gene: TRBJ2-5; clone size: few; CDR3 protein: CASSPLMTGAETQYF; CDR3 DNA: TGTGCCAGCAGCCCTTTAATGACAGGGGCAGAGACCCAGTACTTC
D gene: NA; CDR3 length: 15; V gene: TRBV28; J gene: TRBJ1-2; clone size: many; CDR3 protein: CASSLGRGLNYGYTF; CDR3 DNA: TGTGCCAGCAGTTTAGGCAGGGGCCTTAACTATGGCTACACCTTC
D gene: NA; CDR3 length: 13; V gene: TRBV30; J gene: TRBJ2-3; clone size: few; CDR3 protein: CAWMGALSDTQYF; CDR3 DNA: TGTGCCTGGATGGGGGCATTGTCAGATACGCAGTATTTT
D gene: TRBD1; CDR3 length: 13; V gene: TRBV12-3/TRBV12-4; J gene: TRBJ2-1; clone size: many; CDR3 protein: CASSKNRGWEQFF; CDR3 DNA: TGTGCCAGCAGCAAAAACAGGGGGTGGGAGCAGTTCTTC
D gene: NA; CDR3 length: 14; V gene: TRBV6-5; J gene: TRBJ2-2; clone size: few; CDR3 protein: CASSYPSRAGELFF; CDR3 DNA: TGTGCCAGCAGTTACCCCTCCAGGGCCGGGGAGCTGTTTTTT
D gene: NA; CDR3 length: 16; V gene: TRBV4-1; J gene: TRBJ1-2; clone size: NA; CDR3 protein: CASSPDGGLGTYGYTF; CDR3 DNA: TGCGCCAGCAGCCCCGACGGGGGCTTGGGGACCTATGGCTACACCTTC
D gene: NA; CDR3 length: 15; V gene: TRBV5-1; J gene: TRBJ1-1; clone size: few; CDR3 protein: CASSFSPGTTPEAFF; CDR3 DNA: TGCGCCAGCAGCTTCTCCCCGGGAACCACTCCTGAAGCTTTCTTT
D gene: TRBD2; CDR3 length: 15; V gene: TRBV27; J gene: TRBJ2-1; clone size: many; CDR3 protein: CASRTEGGIYNEQFF; CDR3 DNA: TGTGCCAGCAGAACGGAGGGAGGGATTTACAATGAGCAGTTCTTC
D gene: NA; CDR3 length: 14; V gene: TRBV11-2; J gene: TRBJ2-3; clone size: few; CDR3 protein: CASSLRGGVDTQYF; CDR3 DNA: TGTGCCAGCAGCTTAAGGGGGGGAGTAGATACGCAGTATTTT
D gene: NA; CDR3 length: 16; V gene: TRBV4-1; J gene: TRBJ2-7; clone size: NA; CDR3 protein: CASSRFPGGRSYEQYF; CDR3 DNA: TGCGCCAGCAGCCGATTTCCTGGCGGGCGCTCCTACGAGCAGTACTTC
D gene: NA; CDR3 length: 14; V gene: TRBV2; J gene: TRBJ2-7; clone size: few; CDR3 protein: CASTPVGGKPEQYF; CDR3 DNA: TGTGCCAGCACCCCCGTTGGAGGGAAGCCCGAGCAGTACTTC
D gene: NA; CDR3 length: 14; V gene: TRBV7-9; J gene: TRBJ2-5; clone size: once; CDR3 protein: CASSSQGPGLARDF; CDR3 DNA: TGTGCCAGCAGCTCTCAGGGCCCGGGGCTAGCGAGGGACTTC
D gene: TRBD1; CDR3 length: 15; V gene: TRBV12-3/TRBV12-4; J gene: TRBJ1-4; clone size: many; CDR3 protein: CASSPGQGNNEKLFF; CDR3 DNA: TGTGCCAGCAGTCCCGGACAGGGTAATAATGAAAAACTGTTTTTT
D gene: TRBD1; CDR3 length: 15; V gene: TRBV28; J gene: TRBJ1-6; clone size: NA; CDR3 protein: CASTASDRPNSPLHF; CDR3 DNA: TGTGCCAGCACCGCCTCGGACAGGCCGAATTCACCCCTCCACTTT
D gene: NA; CDR3 length: 11; V gene: TRBV5-1; J gene: TRBJ2-1; clone size: NA; CDR3 protein: CASGHLDEQFF; CDR3 DNA: TGCGCCAGCGGTCATCTTGATGAGCAGTTCTTC
D gene: NA; CDR3 length: 15; V gene: TRBV6-1; J gene: TRBJ1-1; clone size: NA; CDR3 protein: CASSHPDSSPHEAFF; CDR3 DNA: TGTGCCAGCAGCCATCCGGACAGCTCGCCCCATGAAGCTTTCTTT
D gene: TRBD2; CDR3 length: 15; V gene: TRBV9; J gene: TRBJ2-7; clone size: many; CDR3 protein: CASSVSGGPSYEQYF; CDR3 DNA: TGTGCCAGCAGCGTATCGGGAGGGCCATCCTACGAGCAGTACTTC
D gene: TRBD1; CDR3 length: 14; V gene: TRBV15; J gene: TRBJ1-5; clone size: few; CDR3 protein: CATRDRAGNQPQHF; CDR3 DNA: TGTGCCACTAGGGACAGGGCCGGCAATCAGCCCCAGCATTTT
D gene: TRBD1; CDR3 length: 14; V gene: TRBV28; J gene: TRBJ1-1; clone size: many; CDR3 protein: CASTGQGAGTEAFF; CDR3 DNA: TGTGCCAGCACAGGACAGGGGGCGGGGACTGAAGCTTTCTTT
D gene: TRBD1; CDR3 length: 14; V gene: TRBV28; J gene: TRBJ2-4; clone size: many; CDR3 protein: CASSFGQGANIQYF; CDR3 DNA: TGTGCCAGCAGTTTCGGACAGGGGGCAAACATTCAGTACTTC
D gene: NA; CDR3 length: 13; V gene: TRBV24-1; J gene: TRBJ1-5; clone size: few; CDR3 protein: CATSGPPNQPQHF; CDR3 DNA: TGTGCCACCAGTGGACCGCCAAATCAGCCCCAGCATTTT
D gene: TRBD2; CDR3 length: 17; V gene: TRBV24-1; J gene: TRBJ2-1; clone size: many; CDR3 protein: CATSDAGGGTKVNEQFF; CDR3 DNA: TGTGCCACCAGTGATGCTGGGGGGGGGACTAAAGTCAATGAGCAGTTCTTC
D gene: TRBD1; CDR3 length: 15; V gene: TRBV19; J gene: TRBJ1-2; clone size: few; CDR3 protein: CASRTLSGTGRDYTF; CDR3 DNA: TGTGCCAGTAGGACTCTTTCCGGGACAGGCCGTGACTACACCTTC
D gene: TRBD2; CDR3 length: 15; V gene: TRBV7-2; J gene: TRBJ2-1; clone size: NA; CDR3 protein: CASSLTTGGYNEQFF; CDR3 DNA: TGTGCCAGCAGCTTAACGACGGGAGGGTACAATGAGCAGTTCTTC
D gene: NA; CDR3 length: 13; V gene: TRBV15; J gene: TRBJ2-1; clone size: many; CDR3 protein: CATSTLRGEEQFF; CDR3 DNA: TGTGCCACCAGCACCCTAAGGGGGGAGGAGCAGTTCTTC
D gene: NA; CDR3 length: 14; V gene: TRBV20-1; J gene: TRBJ2-5; clone size: NA; CDR3 protein: CSALQVRGVETQYF; CDR3 DNA: TGCAGTGCGTTACAAGTAAGAGGGGTGGAGACCCAGTACTTC
D gene: NA; CDR3 length: 13; V gene: TRBV6-1; J gene: TRBJ1-2; clone size: few; CDR3 protein: CASNLQGLDGYTF; CDR3 DNA: TGTGCCAGCAACCTACAGGGATTAGATGGCTACACCTTC
D gene: TRBD2; CDR3 length: 15; V gene: TRBV6-1; J gene: TRBJ2-7; clone size: few; CDR3 protein: CASSPYTSEPYEQYF; CDR3 DNA: TGTGCCAGCAGCCCCTACACTAGCGAGCCCTACGAGCAGTACTTC
D gene: TRBD1; CDR3 length: 14; V gene: TRBV20-1; J gene: TRBJ2-4; clone size: NA; CDR3 protein: CSARGTGRGNIQYF; CDR3 DNA: TGCAGTGCTAGAGGGACAGGGAGAGGAAACATTCAGTACTTC
D gene: TRBD2; CDR3 length: 18; V gene: TRBV7-2; J gene: TRBJ2-3; clone size: many; CDR3 protein: CASSSLTTAGGRADTQYF; CDR3 DNA: TGTGCCAGCAGCTCATTGACTACCGCGGGAGGGCGGGCAGATACGCAGTATTTT
D gene: NA; CDR3 length: 10; V gene: TRBV6-2/TRBV6-3; J gene: TRBJ1-1; clone size: NA; CDR3 protein: CASIFGEAFF; CDR3 DNA: TGTGCCAGCATTTTTGGTGAAGCTTTCTTT
D gene: TRBD1; CDR3 length: 15; V gene: TRBV5-8; J gene: TRBJ2-1; clone size: many; CDR3 protein: CASSFRDSPYNEQFF; CDR3 DNA: TGTGCCAGCAGTTTCCGGGACAGTCCTTACAATGAGCAGTTCTTC
D gene: NA; CDR3 length: 15; V gene: TRBV6-2/TRBV6-3; J gene: TRBJ2-1; clone size: few; CDR3 protein: CASTPGGRFDNEQFF; CDR3 DNA: TGTGCCAGCACCCCGGGGGGCAGGTTTGACAATGAGCAGTTCTTC
D gene: TRBD1; CDR3 length: 15; V gene: TRBV27; J gene: TRBJ1-1; clone size: few; CDR3 protein: CASSRDRDRNTEAFF; CDR3 DNA: TGTGCCAGCAGCCGCGACCGGGACAGGAACACTGAAGCTTTCTTT
D gene: NA; CDR3 length: 15; V gene: TRBV7-7; J gene: TRBJ2-7; clone size: few; CDR3 protein: CASSLDVGLSVEQYF; CDR3 DNA: TGTGCTAGCAGCTTAGACGTTGGCCTCAGTGTCGAGCAGTACTTC
D gene: TRBD1; CDR3 length: 15; V gene: TRBV27; J gene: TRBJ2-7; clone size: NA; CDR3 protein: CASSPGQGLSYEQYF; CDR3 DNA: TGTGCCAGCAGTCCCGGACAGGGGTTATCCTACGAGCAGTACTTC
D gene: NA; CDR3 length: 13; V gene: TRBV20-1; J gene: TRBJ2-3; clone size: once; CDR3 protein: CSAGAGAGDTQYF; CDR3 DNA: TGCAGTGCTGGGGCGGGGGCGGGAGATACGCAGTATTTT
D gene: NA; CDR3 length: 14; V gene: TRBV28; J gene: TRBJ2-7; clone size: NA; CDR3 protein: CASSLMGPRYEQYF; CDR3 DNA: TGTGCCAGCAGTTTGATGGGGCCTCGGTACGAGCAGTACTTC
D gene: NA; CDR3 length: 14; V gene: TRBV7-2; J gene: TRBJ1-2; clone size: many; CDR3 protein: CASSPRQTLYGYTF; CDR3 DNA: TGTGCCAGCAGCCCTAGACAGACACTTTATGGCTACACCTTC
D gene: NA; CDR3 length: 11; V gene: TRBV28; J gene: TRBJ2-2; clone size: many; CDR3 protein: CASMLSGELFF; CDR3 DNA: TGTGCCAGCATGCTATCCGGGGAGCTGTTTTTT
D gene: TRBD1; CDR3 length: 15; V gene: TRBV18; J gene: TRBJ1-2; clone size: NA; CDR3 protein: CASSYRTGERYGYTF; CDR3 DNA: TGTGCCAGCTCTTATCGGACAGGGGAACGCTATGGCTACACCTTC
D gene: NA; CDR3 length: 15; V gene: TRBV9; J gene: TRBJ2-1; clone size: few; CDR3 protein: CASSVEGVRDNEQFF; CDR3 DNA: TGTGCCAGCAGCGTAGAGGGAGTAAGGGACAATGAGCAGTTCTTC
D gene: NA; CDR3 length: 16; V gene: TRBV9; J gene: TRBJ1-1; clone size: NA; CDR3 protein: CASSVAGTPMNTEAFF; CDR3 DNA: TGTGCCAGCAGCGTCGCCGGGACACCGATGAACACTGAAGCTTTCTTT
D gene: TRBD2; CDR3 length: 15; V gene: TRBV5-5; J gene: TRBJ2-1; clone size: many; CDR3 protein: CASSQTSGSYNEQFF; CDR3 DNA: TGTGCCAGCAGTCAGACTAGCGGCTCCTACAATGAGCAGTTCTTC
D gene: NA; CDR3 length: 13; V gene: TRBV28; J gene: TRBJ2-1; clone size: many; CDR3 protein: CASISGVYNEQFF; CDR3 DNA: TGTGCCAGTATTAGTGGGGTCTACAATGAGCAGTTCTTC
D gene: NA; CDR3 length: 18; V gene: TRBV27; J gene: TRBJ1-6; clone size: few; CDR3 protein: CASSLRGGGGSYNSPLHF; CDR3 DNA: TGTGCCAGCAGTTTGAGGGGCGGCGGGGGCTCCTATAATTCACCCCTCCACTTT
D gene: NA; CDR3 length: 16; V gene: TRBV24-1; J gene: TRBJ2-1; clone size: NA; CDR3 protein: CATSGGLTSSYNEQFF; CDR3 DNA: TGTGCCACCAGTGGAGGGTTAACAAGCTCCTACAATGAGCAGTTCTTC
D gene: TRBD1; CDR3 length: 16; V gene: TRBV24-1; J gene: TRBJ2-3; clone size: few; CDR3 protein: CATSDLRTGIADTQYF; CDR3 DNA: TGTGCCACCAGTGATTTGCGGACAGGGATAGCAGATACGCAGTATTTT
D gene: TRBD1; CDR3 length: 17; V gene: TRBV6-1; J gene: TRBJ2-1; clone size: many; CDR3 protein: CASSRIPGQGKNNEQFF; CDR3 DNA: TGTGCCAGCAGTCGTATCCCGGGACAGGGCAAAAACAATGAGCAGTTCTTC
D gene: NA; CDR3 length: 14; V gene: TRBV30; J gene: TRBJ1-2; clone size: many; CDR3 protein: CAYRQASKGYGYTF; CDR3 DNA: TGTGCCTACCGACAGGCCTCGAAGGGCTATGGCTACACCTTC
D gene: NA; CDR3 length: 15; V gene: TRBV7-8; J gene: TRBJ2-1; clone size: many; CDR3 protein: CASSPGLARDNEQFF; CDR3 DNA: TGTGCCAGCAGCCCGGGGCTTGCGAGGGACAATGAGCAGTTCTTC
D gene: TRBD1; CDR3 length: 14; V gene: TRBV20-1; J gene: TRBJ2-2; clone size: many; CDR3 protein: CSARTGDWAGELFF; CDR3 DNA: TGCAGTGCTCGGACAGGGGACTGGGCCGGGGAGCTGTTTTTT
D gene: NA; CDR3 length: 16; V gene: TRBV9; J gene: TRBJ2-2; clone size: NA; CDR3 protein: CASSVEEGLGTGELFF; CDR3 DNA: TGTGCCAGCAGCGTAGAAGAGGGACTCGGCACCGGGGAGCTGTTTTTT
D gene: NA; CDR3 length: 13; V gene: TRBV7-9; J gene: TRBJ1-1; clone size: few; CDR3 protein: CASVDTTNTEAFF; CDR3 DNA: TGTGCCTCCGTCGACACCACAAACACTGAAGCTTTCTTT
D gene: NA; CDR3 length: 11; V gene: TRBV20-1; J gene: TRBJ1-1; clone size: many; CDR3 protein: CSGDSDTEAFF; CDR3 DNA: TGCAGTGGCGACAGCGACACTGAAGCTTTCTTT